The rows below give T cell receptor beta chains drawn from one sample of a study of blood T cells in healthy people across ages. TCRdb passed the 5' RACE reads through MiXCR, listing each CDR3 protein once. The table has more than 900,000 distinct CDR3 sequences, about 28% seen once. The sample was also linked to a second study, of T cells of mothers and their children.

The sample was blood. The receptors come from a woman aged 40 to 50 in good health. The CDR3 runs from the conserved cysteine through the conserved F or W. The D gene is left open where the match is weak. The listing skips clone size in some rows; elsewhere it reads once, few, many or a size class.

j_call,d_call,v_call,clone_size,cdr3_nt,cdr3_aa
TRBJ2-3,TRBD1,TRBV7-8,.,TGTGCCAGCAGCAGGGAGACAGGGGTCGGGGATACGCAGTATTTT,CASSRETGVGDTQYF
TRBJ2-3,.,TRBV28,many,TGTGCCAGCAGTCCTACAGGGGAGGTGGCAGATACGCAGTATTTT,CASSPTGEVADTQYF
TRBJ2-5,.,TRBV3-1,few,TGTGCCAGCAGGCTCAGGGAAGGGGTTCGTCGTGAGACCCAGTACTTC,CASRLREGVRRETQYF
TRBJ1-1,.,TRBV20-1,.,TGCAGTGCTAGCGATTTTACGGTCCGAAGCGGGGCGGTAGGGACTGAAGCTTTCTTT,CSASDFTVRSGAVGTEAFF
TRBJ2-1,TRBD2,TRBV11-1,.,TGTGCCAGCAGCCACCAGCGGGGGGGCTCCTACAATGAGCAGGTCTTC,CASSHQRGGSYNEQVF
TRBJ2-7,TRBD2,TRBV7-9,.,TGTGCCAGCAGCTCAGGACTAGCGGGGCTCCCCCAGTACTTC,CASSSGLAGLPQYF
TRBJ2-5,TRBD1,TRBV7-2,many,TGTGCCAGCAGCTTGTATACAGGGGACACCCAGTACTTC,CASSLYTGDTQYF
TRBJ2-5,TRBD2,TRBV12-3/TRBV12-4,.,TGTGCCAGCAGTTTGGGCCTAGCGGGGAGAGAGTCCCAGTACTTC,CASSLGLAGRESQYF
TRBJ1-1,TRBD1,TRBV5-5,.,TGTGCCAGCAGCTGCGGACAGGGTATTACTGAAGCTTTCTTT,CASSCGQGITEAFF
TRBJ2-7,TRBD2,TRBV7-3,many,TGTGCCTTTCGTGCCGGGACTAGCGGGGGGTCTCGGTACTTC,CAFRAGTSGGSRYF
TRBJ2-4,.,TRBV20-1,many,TGCAGTGCTACCGATGGTGGATCGGCCAAAAACATTCAGTACTTC,CSATDGGSAKNIQYF
TRBJ1-2,TRBD1,TRBV27,few,TGTGCCAGCAGTTTCAACAGGGGGGTCAATGGCTACACCTTC,CASSFNRGVNGYTF
TRBJ1-2,.,TRBV7-2,.,TGTGCCAGCAGCTTAGGTGGGGTGGAAGGCTACACCTTC,CASSLGGVEGYTF
TRBJ2-7,TRBD1,TRBV5-1,few,TGCGCCAGCAGCCCCAGTCCCGGGACAGGGTACGAGCAGTACTTC,CASSPSPGTGYEQYF
TRBJ2-1,TRBD1,TRBV7-3,.,TGTGCCAGCAGCTTATCGGGACAGACTCTCAGCTCCTACAATGAGCAGTTCTTC,CASSLSGQTLSSYNEQFF
TRBJ1-1,.,TRBV29-1,many,TGCAGCGTTGTGGTGAACACTGAAGCTTTCTTT,CSVVVNTEAFF